The rows below give T cell receptor beta chains drawn from one sample of a study of cytomegalovirus exposure and HLA in healthy donors. Assay: immunoSEQ multiplex PCR; the TCRdb copy retains only in-frame clones and omits some. Found here are over 35,000 clones; the top ten clones hold 1.8%. Sequencing was carried out using PBMCs. Every receptor here comes from a woman aged 25 to 45 in good health and CMV-seronegative. The CDR3 runs from the conserved cysteine through the conserved F or W. The D gene is left open where the match is weak.

j_call: TRBJ2-7; d_call: -; v_call: TRBV7-6; cdr3_aa: CASSVGGTSYEQYF; cdr3_nt: TGTGCCAGCAGCGTGGGCGGGACCTCCTACGAGCAGTACTTC
j_call: TRBJ1-2; d_call: TRBD1; v_call: TRBV19; cdr3_aa: CASSLQGDYGYTF; cdr3_nt: TGTGCCAGTAGCTTACAGGGGGACTATGGCTACACCTTC
j_call: TRBJ2-7; d_call: TRBD1; v_call: TRBV15; cdr3_aa: CATSRGTETYEQYF; cdr3_nt: TGTGCCACCAGCCGAGGGACAGAGACTTACGAGCAGTACTTC
j_call: TRBJ1-2; d_call: TRBD1; v_call: TRBV28; cdr3_aa: CASRSWGQGANYGYTF; cdr3_nt: TGTGCCAGCAGGTCGTGGGGACAGGGAGCGAACTATGGCTACACCTTC
j_call: TRBJ1-1; d_call: -; v_call: TRBV28; cdr3_aa: CASRRGSIRIAFF; cdr3_nt: TGTGCCAGCAGGCGTGGGAGCATTCGCATAGCTTTCTTT
j_call: TRBJ2-1; d_call: TRBD2; v_call: TRBV12-5; cdr3_aa: CASGAGRSGNEQFF; cdr3_nt: TGTGCTAGTGGAGCGGGAAGGTCGGGGAATGAGCAGTTCTTC
j_call: TRBJ1-1; d_call: -; v_call: TRBV30; cdr3_aa: CAWDRNTEAFF; cdr3_nt: TGTGCCTGGGACAGAAACACTGAAGCTTTCTTT
j_call: TRBJ2-2; d_call: -; v_call: TRBV30; cdr3_aa: CAWRDYRGGTGELFF; cdr3_nt: TGTGCCTGGAGGGATTACAGGGGGGGGACCGGGGAGCTGTTTTTT
j_call: TRBJ2-5; d_call: -; v_call: TRBV18; cdr3_aa: CASSPPSAGETQYF; cdr3_nt: TGTGCCAGCTCACCACCGTCTGCGGGAGAGACCCAGTACTTC
j_call: TRBJ2-7; d_call: -; v_call: TRBV28; cdr3_aa: CASMGTPSYEQYF; cdr3_nt: TGTGCCAGCATGGGGACTCCCTCCTACGAGCAGTACTTC
j_call: TRBJ2-3; d_call: TRBD2; v_call: TRBV6-4; cdr3_aa: CASSDSGTSGTDTQYF; cdr3_nt: TGTGCCAGCAGTGACTCCGGGACTAGCGGCACAGATACGCAGTATTTT
j_call: TRBJ1-2; d_call: TRBD1; v_call: TRBV19; cdr3_aa: CASSVDRGRGYGYTF; cdr3_nt: TGTGCCAGTAGTGTCGACAGGGGGCGAGGCTATGGCTACACCTTC
j_call: TRBJ2-7; d_call: -; v_call: TRBV19; cdr3_aa: CASRGPTGRHQYEQYF; cdr3_nt: TGTGCCAGTAGGGGCCCAACGGGGAGACACCAATACGAGCAGTACTTC
j_call: TRBJ1-2; d_call: -; v_call: TRBV9; cdr3_aa: CASSPRTSSNYGYTF; cdr3_nt: TGTGCCAGCAGCCCCCGGACATCTTCTAACTATGGCTACACCTTC
j_call: TRBJ2-1; d_call: TRBD2; v_call: TRBV5-4; cdr3_aa: CASSLAGGGSNEQFF; cdr3_nt: TGTGCCAGCAGCTTAGCGGGAGGGGGGTCCAATGAGCAGTTCTTC
j_call: TRBJ2-7; d_call: -; v_call: TRBV5-1; cdr3_aa: CASSIDGHLKYF; cdr3_nt: TGCGCCAGCAGCATAGACGGACACCTTAAGTACTTC
j_call: TRBJ2-1; d_call: TRBD2; v_call: TRBV5-4; cdr3_aa: CASSTTSGSYNEQFF; cdr3_nt: TGTGCCAGCAGCACGACTAGCGGCTCCTACAATGAGCAGTTCTTC
j_call: TRBJ1-1; d_call: -; v_call: TRBV15; cdr3_aa: CATSRDFAARLNTEAFF; cdr3_nt: TGTGCCACCAGCAGAGATTTCGCCGCCCGGTTGAACACTGAAGCTTTCTTT
j_call: TRBJ2-7; d_call: -; v_call: TRBV5-1; cdr3_aa: CASSLALEAEALTYEQYF; cdr3_nt: TGCGCCAGCAGCTTGGCCCTGGAGGCGGAGGCCCTTACCTACGAGCAGTACTTC
j_call: TRBJ1-1; d_call: TRBD1; v_call: TRBV18; cdr3_aa: CASSRTGRNTEAFF; cdr3_nt: TGTGCCAGCTCACGGACAGGCCGGAACACTGAAGCTTTCTTT
j_call: TRBJ2-2; d_call: -; v_call: TRBV6-5; cdr3_aa: CASRPDRANTGELFF; cdr3_nt: TGTGCCAGCAGACCCGACCGGGCGAACACCGGGGAGCTGTTTTTT
j_call: TRBJ1-1; d_call: TRBD1; v_call: TRBV19; cdr3_aa: CASSIRGQAQAFF; cdr3_nt: TGTGCCAGTAGTATCCGGGGACAGGCCCAAGCTTTCTTT
j_call: TRBJ1-5; d_call: TRBD1; v_call: TRBV4-1; cdr3_aa: CASSPRDRGPNQPQHF; cdr3_nt: TGCGCCAGCAGCCCCCGGGACAGGGGTCCCAATCAGCCCCAGCATTTT